Each of the 5 T cell receptor beta chains below was sequenced from the same sample in a study of low-dose radiotherapy and immunotherapy resistance in tumors. First-strand cDNA relied on TRAV- and TRBV-specific primers spanning alpha and beta chains. With a V-primer adapter and a constant-region primer, TCRs were amplified for approximately 20 PCR cycles. A single record per CDR3 protein comes from TCRdb applying MiXCR to the reads. Counted here are tens of thousands of distinct CDR3 sequences, about a quarter occurring once; the ten biggest clones make up roughly 7%. As for time point: before trial treatment. The sample in question was PBMCs, obtained before treatment. These receptor sequences come from a male donor with rectosigmoid adenocarcinoma.

J is TRBJ1-6 and V is TRBV6-6; D not resolved. Trimming removed 2 bases from V and 6 bases from J, with 11 bases in between. There are 15 residues in the CDR3. The germline V gene has CDR1 MNHNY and CDR2 SVGAGI (reference sequence). CDR3 in amino acids: CASSYEDLSNSPLHF. The CDR3 region has the DNA TGTGCCAGCAGTTACGAAGACCTAAGTAATTCACCCCTCCACTTT.

This clonotype showed up many times. CDR3 residues: CASSHRDGMNTEAFF. The CDR3 DNA reads as TGTGCCAGCAGCCACCGGGACGGAATGAACACTGAAGCTTTCTTT. This chain uses TRBV5-5 with TRBJ1-1; TRBD1 is a possible D gene (5 bases). CDR3 length: 15 residues. The V gene lost 4 bases and the J gene lost 0 bases, with 13 bases spanning the gap. Per germline, CDR1 SGHKS and CDR2 YYEKEE (reference sequence).

Ten or more counts support this clonotype. The chain is built from TRBV3-1 and TRBJ1-1; D gene unclear. This CDR3 has 15 amino acids. Deletions cut 1 base from V and 4 bases from J, with 13 bases between. Looked up from germline, CDR1 is LGHDT and CDR2 is YNNKEL (reference sequence). CDR3 in amino acids: CASSQGQVRGTEAFF. The CDR3 nucleotides are TGTGCCAGCAGCCAAGGGCAGGTGAGAGGCACTGAAGCTTTCTTT.

The chain couples TRBV7-2 to TRBJ1-4, with D unclear. In germline, CDR1 is SGHTA, CDR2 FQGNSA. This CDR3 has 13 residues. Trimming left V 0 bases short and J 8 bases short, with 7 bases between. CDR3 bases: TGTGCCAGCAGCTTAGCGAGGCAGGAAAAACTGTTTTTT. It translates to CASSLARQEKLFF.

This clonotype was detected many times. V usage is TRBV7-2 and J usage is TRBJ2-2, with 10 bases aligning to TRBD1. Germline V gene sequence: CDR1 SGHTA, CDR2 FQGNSA. This CDR3 spans 18 amino acids. The J segment lost 1 base and the V segment lost 0 bases, leaving 5 bases of the junction unmatched. In nucleotides, the CDR3 is TGTGCCAGCAGCTTAGCCCCTGGGACAGGGGAGAACACCGGGGAGCTGTTTTTT. This codes for CASSLAPGTGENTGELFF.